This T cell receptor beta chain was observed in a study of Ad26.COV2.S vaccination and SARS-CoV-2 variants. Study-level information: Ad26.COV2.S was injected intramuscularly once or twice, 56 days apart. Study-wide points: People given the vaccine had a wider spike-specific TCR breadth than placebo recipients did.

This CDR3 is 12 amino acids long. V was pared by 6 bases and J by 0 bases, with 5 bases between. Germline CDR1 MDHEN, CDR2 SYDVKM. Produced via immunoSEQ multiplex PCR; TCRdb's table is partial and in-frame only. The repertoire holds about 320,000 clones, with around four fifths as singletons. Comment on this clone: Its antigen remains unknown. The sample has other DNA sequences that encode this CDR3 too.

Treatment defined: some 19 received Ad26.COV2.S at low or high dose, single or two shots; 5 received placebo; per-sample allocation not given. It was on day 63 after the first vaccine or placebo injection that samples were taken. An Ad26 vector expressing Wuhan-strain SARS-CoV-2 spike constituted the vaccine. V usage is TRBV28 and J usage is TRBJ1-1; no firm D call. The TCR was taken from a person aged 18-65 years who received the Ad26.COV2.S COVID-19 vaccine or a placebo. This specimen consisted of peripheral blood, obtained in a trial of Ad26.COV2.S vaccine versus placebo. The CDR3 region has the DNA TGTGCCAGCAGACGGATGAACACTGAAGCTTTCTTT. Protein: CASRRMNTEAFF.